What follows is one T cell receptor (beta chain) and its context. Per germline, CDR1 MGHDK and CDR2 SYGVNS. Trimming removed 6 bases from V and 0 bases from J; junction bases left unmatched: 3. The CDR3 covers 15 residues. Assay: immunoSEQ multiplex PCR; the TCRdb copy retains only in-frame clones and omits some. This table has around 170,000 clones, 92% appearing once. These data are taken from a study of control samples from healthy donors and cancer patients. The source material was blood. The sequence was collected from a woman in her 30s in good health. The chain uses TRBV25-1 and TRBJ2-3; 10 bases are a match to TRBD2. The DNA for the CDR3 is TGTGCCAGCAGCAGGACTAGCGGTAGCACAGATACGCAGTATTTT. Its protein product is CASSRTSGSTDTQYF.